These 30 T cell receptor beta chains came from one sample sequenced in a study of shared clonotypes between healthy human individuals. TCRdb's copy holds only in-frame clones and misses some; the assay was immunoSEQ multiplex PCR. Of about 610,000 clones in the sample, about 96% were seen once. Cells designated naive CD8 were CD45RO-negative and were positively selected for CCR7, with terminally differentiated effector memory CD45RA+ cells excluded. The sequenced material came from naive CD8+ T cells sorted from blood. These receptors came from a woman in her 30s in good health.

This chain connects TRBV18 to TRBJ2-1; D possibly corresponds to TRBD2 (6 bases). This CDR3 is built from 16 residues. Germline lookup yields CDR1 KGHSH and CDR2 LQKENI. V was cut by 3 bases and J by 0 bases, with 12 bases left in between. The CDR3 region has the DNA TGTGCCAGCTCACCCTCTAGCGAGAGCTCCTACAATGAGCAGTTCTTC. Encoded protein: CASSPSSESSYNEQFF.

The rearrangement uses TRBV19 and TRBJ1-1; no clear D. The CDR3 is 12 residues long. The germline gives CDR1 LNHDA, CDR2 SQIVND (reference sequence). V gave up 5 bases and J gave up 6 bases, with 10 bases separating them. The CDR3 protein is CASSVGGPEAFF. In DNA, the CDR3 is TGTGCCAGTAGTGTCGGCGGACCTGAAGCTTTCTTT.

This chain connects TRBV15 to TRBJ2-1; no clear D gene. The CDR3 extends over 13 amino acids. With 2 bases removed from V and 1 base from J, the gap between germline ends came to 3 bases. The germline V gene has CDR1 LNHNV and CDR2 YYDKDF (reference sequence). The DNA for the CDR3 is TGTGCCACCAGCAGACCTTCCTACAATGAGCAGTTCTTC. It yields the protein CATSRPSYNEQFF.

The chain combines TRBV11-2 with TRBJ2-3; the match to TRBD1 covers 7 bases. V trimming: 5 bases; J trimming: 3 bases; junction bases outside the gene matches: 14. Per the germline V gene, CDR1 is SGHAT and CDR2 is FQNNGV. CDR3 length: 17 amino acids. This CDR3 is CASSLSAGGVDTDTQYF. The CDR3 nucleotides are TGTGCCAGCAGCCTTAGCGCAGGGGGAGTGGATACAGATACGCAGTATTTT.

Only one count was recorded for this clone. In the same sample, other DNA sequences code for this CDR3. The CDR3 nucleotides read TGTGCCAGCAGCCCACAGGGTTACAATGAGCAGTTCTTC. The encoded protein is CASSPQGYNEQFF. This rearrangement joins TRBV9 to TRBJ2-1; D possibly corresponds to TRBD1 (6 bases). CDR1 is SGDLS and CDR2 is YYNGEE in the germline V gene. The CDR3 covers 13 residues. V was shortened by 4 bases and J by 4 bases, with 9 bases between the two germline ends.

The chain joins TRBV5-6 to TRBJ2-3; D possibly matches TRBD1 or TRBD2 (6 bases each). V lost 5 bases and J 5 bases, leaving 15 bases between the germline ends. Per the germline V gene, CDR1 is SGHDT and CDR2 is YYEEEE. The CDR3 length is 14 residues. The CDR3 DNA reads TGTGCCAGCAGTGGGGGGCGGGAAGGAGATACGCAGTATTTT. As protein: CASSGGREGDTQYF.

V is TRBV4-1 and J is TRBJ2-1; weak D call: TRBD1 (6 bases). CDR1 and CDR2 from the germline V gene are MGHRA and YSYEKL. V lost 0 bases and J lost 5, with 20 bases in between. The CDR3 totals 18 residues. The CDR3 here is CASSQELGFKGQNNEQFF. CDR3 DNA: TGCGCCAGCAGCCAAGAGCTTGGTTTTAAAGGACAGAACAATGAGCAGTTCTTC.

DNA of the CDR3: TGTGCCAGCAGCCAAGATTTGACGAGGCACGAGCAGTACTTC. Translated, it gives CASSQDLTRHEQYF. The chain uses TRBV4-2 and TRBJ2-7; D ambiguous. CDR1 and CDR2 (germline): LGHNA, YNFKEQ. V gave up 0 bases and J gave up 5 bases, with 11 bases separating them. This CDR3 spans 14 amino acids.

A word on this clone: A read error may account for a junction end that differs from germline. The gene calls are TRBV20-1 and TRBJ2-7; 11 positions match TRBD1. The CDR3 contains 11 residues. Looked up from germline, CDR1 is DFQATT and CDR2 is SNEGSKA (reference sequence). CDR3 nucleotide sequence: TGCAGTGCTCCCGGGACAGGGGGGAGCCTCTTC. Translated: CSAPGTGGSLF.

The V call is TRBV27, the J call TRBJ1-5; a weak D match, TRBD1 (5 bases). Germline V CDR1 and CDR2: MNHEY, SMNVEV (reference sequence). Trimming took off 4 bases at V and 4 bases at J, with 14 bases between the two ends. The CDR3 totals 15 residues. CDR3 loop: CASSSGTSGNQPQHF. CDR3 nucleotides: TGTGCCAGCAGTTCGGGGACTTCGGGAAATCAGCCCCAGCATTTT.

V is TRBV5-4 and J is TRBJ1-2; the D gene is possibly TRBD1 (6 bases). Germline V gives CDR1 SGHNT, CDR2 YYREEE (reference sequence). Trimming removed 2 bases from V and 7 bases from J, with 21 bases in between. CDR3 length: 16 residues. The CDR3 reads CASSLPSWGADGGYTF. Here the CDR3 DNA reads TGTGCCAGCAGCTTACCCTCCTGGGGGGCAGATGGTGGCTACACCTTC.

The chain combines TRBV23-1 with TRBJ2-5, with D perhaps given as TRBD1 or TRBD2 (5 bases each). TRBV23-1 is an open reading frame, and its role is uncertain. The CDR3 is 13 residues long. V lost 1 base to trimming and J lost 7 bases, with 10 bases between them. The CDR3 sequence: CASSQWDPGTQYF. Here the CDR3 DNA reads TGCGCCAGCAGTCAATGGGACCCAGGGACCCAGTACTTC.

The chain couples TRBV15 to TRBJ1-4, with D maybe TRBD1 (5 bases). Trimming took off 7 bases at V and 16 bases at J, with 13 bases between the two ends. The CDR3 consists of 10 residues. In germline, CDR1 is LNHNV, CDR2 YYDKDF (reference sequence). CDR3 protein: CATIPGGTFF. The CDR3 bases are TGTGCCACCATCCCCGGGGGGACGTTTTTT.

In DNA form, the CDR3 reads TGTGCCAGCAGTACAAGACAGGGGGTAACCGGGGAGCTGTTTTTT. This sequence encodes CASSTRQGVTGELFF. This chain uses TRBV7-6 with TRBJ2-2; 9 nucleotides agree with TRBD1. This CDR3 contains 15 residues. Germline V CDR1 and CDR2: SGHVS, FNYEAQ. Trimming removed 6 bases from V and 5 bases from J; junction bases left unmatched: 7.

The V call is TRBV15, the J call TRBJ1-4; possible D gene TRBD1, 6 bases. The CDR3 is made up of 15 amino acids. V lost 5 bases and J 3 bases, leaving 13 bases between the germline ends. CDR1 is LNHNV, CDR2 YYDKDF, per germline (reference sequence). In DNA, the CDR3 is TGTGCCACCAGCGCCATTAGGGGGTCTAATGAAAAACTGTTTTTT. Encoded protein: CATSAIRGSNEKLFF.

V usage is TRBV28 and J usage is TRBJ1-5; TRBD1 matches 8 bases. This CDR3 spans 15 amino acids. The trim removed 0 bases at V and 8 bases at J, leaving 6 bases unmatched. CDR1 is MDHEN and CDR2 is SYDVKM in the germline V gene. The CDR3 loop is CASSLWGQAHEPQHF. CDR3 in DNA: TGTGCCAGCAGTTTATGGGGACAGGCCCACGAGCCCCAGCATTTT.

This sequence joins TRBV9 and TRBJ2-1, with 9 bases identical to TRBD1. CDR1 and CDR2 (germline): SGDLS, YYNGEE. Losses at the gene ends were 3 bases for V and 8 bases for J; bases not matched to a gene: 6. The CDR3 has 14 amino acids. CDR3 protein: CASSDHRGRHEQFF. In nucleotides, the CDR3 is TGTGCCAGCAGCGACCACAGGGGGCGCCATGAGCAGTTCTTC. The variable domain in full, with the rest retrieved from reference TRBV9 and TRBJ2-1, is DSGVTQTPKHLITATGQRVTLRCSPRSGDLSVYWYQQSLDQGLQFLIQYYNGEERAKGNILERFSAQQFPDLHSELNLSSLELGDSALYFCASSDHRGRHEQFFGPGTRLTVL.

Points on this clone: Other DNA sequences in this specimen translate into the identical CDR3. V usage is TRBV27 and J usage is TRBJ2-1; 9 positions match TRBD2. CDR3 length: 15 amino acids. Unmatched junction bases numbered 2, after V lost 2 bases and J lost 3 bases. Germline assignment: CDR1 MNHEY and CDR2 SMNVEV (reference sequence). As DNA, the CDR3 is TGTGCCAGCAGTTTAGCGGGAGGGGGCTACAATGAGCAGTTCTTC. This gives the protein CASSLAGGGYNEQFF.

In DNA form, the CDR3 reads TGCGCCAGCAGTGACCTAGCGGGAGGGCCTTTCGAGCAGTACTTC. Protein sequence: CASSDLAGGPFEQYF. This rearrangement joins TRBV10-2 to TRBJ2-7; 12 bases are shared with TRBD2. This CDR3 is built from 15 residues. The germline V gene has CDR1 WSHSY and CDR2 SAAADI. J gave up 6 bases and V 3 bases, and 6 bases lay outside the gene matches.

The rearrangement uses TRBV28 and TRBJ1-6; D is unclear. CDR1 and CDR2 (germline): MDHEN, SYDVKM. V was shortened by 8 bases and J by 0 bases, with 14 bases between the two germline ends. There are 16 residues in the CDR3. The chain's CDR3 is CASRPDINSYNSPLHF. In DNA, the CDR3 is TGTGCCAGCCGCCCCGACATTAACTCCTATAATTCACCCCTCCACTTT.

This chain joins TRBV4-1 and TRBJ2-7, with 8 bases that match TRBD1. Germline V lookup: CDR1 MGHRA, CDR2 YSYEKL. Trimming took 0 bases from V and 4 from J; bases not matched to a gene: 8. The CDR3 has 16 amino acids. For the CDR3, the DNA is TGCGCCAGCAGCCAAGACACCGGGACAGGATATTACGAGCAGTACTTC. Its translation: CASSQDTGTGYYEQYF.

This rearrangement joins TRBV7-9 to TRBJ1-2; no clear D gene. Germline lookup yields CDR1 SEHNR and CDR2 FQNEAQ (reference sequence). The CDR3 has 14 residues. The V gene lost 1 base and the J gene lost 2 bases, with 8 bases spanning the gap. The CDR3 sequence is CASSLDVGNYGYTF. The CDR3 region has the DNA TGTGCCAGCAGCTTAGATGTAGGGAACTATGGCTACACCTTC.

This clone showed up just a few times. This chain connects TRBV21-1 to TRBJ2-1; the D call of TRBD2 is as the table states it, not checked on the DNA. TRBV21-1 is given as a pseudogene. The CDR3 totals 12 residues. CDR3 protein: CASSKGWGEGFF. CDR3 DNA: TGTGCCAGCAGCAAAGGTTGGGGGGAGGGCTTCTTC.

This chain joins TRBV28 and TRBJ1-2; 8 bases are a match to TRBD1. V shed 3 bases and J 5 bases; nucleotides not matched to a gene: 5. The CDR3 has 14 amino acids. Germline loops: CDR1 MDHEN, CDR2 SYDVKM. The chain's CDR3 is CASSLSGGEYGYTF. DNA for the CDR3: TGTGCCAGCAGTTTGTCAGGGGGCGAATATGGCTACACCTTC.

This chain uses TRBV6-5 with TRBJ2-5; D possibly corresponds to TRBD2 (5 bases). V lost 2 bases and J 4 bases, leaving 11 bases between the germline ends. The CDR3 loop spans 14 amino acids. The germline V gene has CDR1 MNHEY and CDR2 SVGAGI. The CDR3 DNA follows: TGTGCCAGCAGTTACCAACTAGGAGCAGAGACCCAGTACTTC. It is translated as CASSYQLGAETQYF.

The chain has TRBV28 and TRBJ1-1; D is unresolved. The CDR3 consists of 13 residues. V lost 9 bases and J 5 bases, leaving 16 bases between the germline ends. Germline V gene data show CDR1 as MDHEN and CDR2 as SYDVKM. This CDR3 is CASSRALGTEAFF. The CDR3 DNA follows: TGTGCCAGTTCTAGAGCGTTAGGGACTGAAGCTTTCTTT. The variable domain in full, completed from reference TRBV28 and TRBJ1-1, reads DVKVTQSSRYLVKRTGEKVFLECVQDMDHENMFWYRQDPGLGLRLIYFSYDVKMKEKGDIPEGYSVSREKKERFSLILESASTNQTSMYLCASSRALGTEAFFGQGTRLTVV.

This chain links TRBV28 with TRBJ2-7; TRBD1 agrees at 9 bases. The CDR3 consists of 16 residues. J was trimmed by 3 bases and V by 2 bases; bases with no gene match: 8. Germline V CDR1 and CDR2: MDHEN, SYDVKM. The CDR3 sequence: CASSLIGDRVDYEQYF. DNA for the CDR3: TGTGCCAGCAGTTTAATTGGGGACAGGGTTGACTACGAGCAGTACTTC.

The chain has TRBV5-1 and TRBJ2-7; TRBD1 or TRBD2 may be the D gene (5 bases each). CDR1 is SGHRS, CDR2 YFSETQ, per germline. V lost 4 bases, J lost 4 bases, and 21 bases lay in between. CDR3 size: 16 residues. The CDR3 loop reads CASSVQPGRGGYEQYF. In nucleotides, the CDR3 is TGCGCCAGCAGCGTCCAACCCGGCCGGGGCGGGTACGAGCAGTACTTC.

This chain links TRBV27 with TRBJ2-7, with 13 bases lining up with TRBD2. This CDR3 is built from 15 residues. V shed 6 bases and J 2 bases; nucleotides not matched to a gene: 4. Germline V CDR1 and CDR2: MNHEY, SMNVEV (reference sequence). CDR3 nucleotides: TGTGCCAGCAGCAGCGGGACTAGCGGGGCCTACGAGCAGTACTTC. Encoded protein: CASSSGTSGAYEQYF.

The chain combines TRBV7-9 with TRBJ1-1; 8 nucleotides agree with TRBD1. Germline lookup yields CDR1 SEHNR and CDR2 FQNEAQ (reference sequence). The CDR3 runs 15 residues. V lost 5 bases and J lost 4; bases outside the gene matches: 9. The CDR3: CASSPGQGRFTEAFF. The DNA of the CDR3 is TGTGCCAGCAGCCCAGGACAGGGTAGATTCACTGAAGCTTTCTTT.